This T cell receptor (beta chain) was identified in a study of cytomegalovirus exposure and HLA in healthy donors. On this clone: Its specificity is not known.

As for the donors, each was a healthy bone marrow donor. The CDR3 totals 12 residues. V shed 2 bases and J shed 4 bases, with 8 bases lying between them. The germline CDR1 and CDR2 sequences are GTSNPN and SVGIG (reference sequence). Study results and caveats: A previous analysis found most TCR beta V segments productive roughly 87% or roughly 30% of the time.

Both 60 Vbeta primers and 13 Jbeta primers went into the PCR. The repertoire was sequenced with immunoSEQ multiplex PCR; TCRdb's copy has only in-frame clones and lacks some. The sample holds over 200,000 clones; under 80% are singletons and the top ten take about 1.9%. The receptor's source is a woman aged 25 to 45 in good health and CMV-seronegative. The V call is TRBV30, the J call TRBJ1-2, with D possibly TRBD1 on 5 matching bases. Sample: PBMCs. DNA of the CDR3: TGTGCCTGGAGTCTCAGGGTCTATGGCTACACCTTC. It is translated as CAWSLRVYGYTF.